One sample yielded the 5 T cell receptor beta chains listed below, sequenced in a study of cytomegalovirus exposure and HLA in healthy donors. Sequencing used immunoSEQ multiplex PCR; TCRdb keeps in-frame clones, though not all of them. The table lists hundreds of thousands of clones, 88% of them singletons. The source material was PBMCs. These receptor sequences come from a young woman in good health and CMV-seronegative.

On this clone itself: One end of the junction varies from germline; a read error may be responsible. The chain carries TRBV29-1 and TRBJ2-5; D is perhaps TRBD1 (5 bases). This CDR3 region has 10 residues. The germline CDR1 and CDR2 sequences are SQVTM and ANQGSEA. The DNA for the CDR3 is TGCAGCGTTGAATACAGGCCGTGGCACTTC. It specifies CSVEYRPWHF.

The V call is TRBV6-4, the J call TRBJ2-1; 9 nucleotides line up with TRBD1. CDR1 is MRHNA and CDR2 is SNTAGT in the germline V gene. This CDR3 is built from 19 residues. J lost 5 bases, V lost 5 bases, and 19 bases had no gene match. The CDR3 nucleotides are TGTGCCAGCAGTCCCCAACAGGGGGCTATTTTACGGGTCGACAATGAGCAGTTCTTC. It is translated as CASSPQQGAILRVDNEQFF.

The chain has TRBV7-7 and TRBJ2-2, with 7 nucleotides matching TRBD2. This CDR3 has 13 residues. Germline trimming cut 5 bases from V and 6 bases from J; bases unmatched to any gene: 3. Germline loops: CDR1 SSHAT, CDR2 FNYEAQ (reference sequence). In nucleotides, the CDR3 is TGTGCCAGCAGCCCCCGGGGGGCCGGGGAGCTGTTTTTT. Translation: CASSPRGAGELFF.

V is TRBV28 and J is TRBJ1-2, with D possibly matching TRBD1 (5 bases). The CDR3 runs to 16 residues. CDR1 and CDR2 from the germline V gene are MDHEN and SYDVKM. Trimming took off 1 base at V and 9 bases at J, with 21 bases between the two ends. The CDR3 loop reads CASSLSTGERPGSYTF. CDR3 bases: TGTGCCAGCAGTTTATCTACGGGGGAGCGCCCTGGAAGCTACACCTTC.

The chain is built from TRBV6-6 and TRBJ2-7; 7 bases fit TRBD2. The CDR3 length is 13 residues. Trimming removed 8 bases from V and 6 bases from J; junction bases left unmatched: 10. The germline V gene has CDR1 MNHNY and CDR2 SVGAGI (reference sequence). CDR3 sequence (DNA): TGTGCCAGCGGGGAACCGGGACTAAGCGAGCAGTACTTC. Translation: CASGEPGLSEQYF.